A single sample gave rise to the 16 T cell receptor beta chains below, sequenced in a study of cytomegalovirus exposure and HLA in healthy donors. The PCR contained 60 Vbeta and 13 Jbeta primers. TCRdb's copy holds only in-frame clones and misses some; the assay was immunoSEQ multiplex PCR. The listing records more than 45,000 clones. The specimen was PBMCs. The receptors here all came from a woman aged 55 to 70 in good health and CMV-seropositive.

V and J are TRBV7-9 and TRBJ2-7; 11 bases map to TRBD2. The V and J ends lost 1 base and 0 bases, in that order; junction bases with no gene match: 2. Germline values: CDR1 SEHNR, CDR2 FQNEAQ (reference sequence). The CDR3 runs to 16 residues. CDR3 protein: CASSLGLAGFSYEQYF. The CDR3 DNA reads TGTGCCAGCAGCTTAGGACTAGCGGGGTTCTCCTACGAGCAGTACTTC.

The rearrangement links TRBV5-5 to TRBJ2-7; no definite D call. Germline loops: CDR1 SGHKS, CDR2 YYEKEE (reference sequence). This CDR3 has 13 amino acids. V gave up 3 bases and J gave up 3 bases, with 10 bases separating them. The CDR3 spells CASSWASDYEQYF. The DNA for the CDR3 is TGTGCCAGCAGCTGGGCCTCAGACTACGAGCAGTACTTC.

The chain recombines TRBV7-9 with TRBJ1-2; D is ambiguous. V lost 5 bases to trimming and J lost 0 bases, with 13 bases between them. The CDR3 sequence is 15 residues long. Germline CDR1 is SEHNR and CDR2 is FQNEAQ (reference sequence). The CDR3 nucleotides are TGTGCCAGCAGCCCTCAGATGTTGTCTAACTATGGCTACACCTTC. Translated, it gives CASSPQMLSNYGYTF.

The genes are TRBV7-8 and TRBJ1-2; 8 bases match TRBD1. The ends lost 1 base at V and 2 bases at J; junction bases unmatched: 6. In germline, CDR1 is SGHVS, CDR2 FQNEAQ. This CDR3 has 16 residues. In DNA form, the CDR3 reads TGTGCCAGCAGCTTAGGTGCAGGGGGCGAGAACTATGGCTACACCTTC. It codes for CASSLGAGGENYGYTF.

The V gene is TRBV9, the J gene TRBJ2-2; unclear D gene. Trimming shortened V by 3 bases and J by 5 bases, and 20 bases separated the two germline ends. The germline V gene encodes CDR1 SGDLS and CDR2 YYNGEE. The CDR3 runs 17 residues. The CDR3: CASSARRGSLGTGELFF. CDR3 nucleotide sequence: TGTGCCAGCAGCGCGAGGAGAGGATCCCTCGGGACCGGGGAGCTGTTTTTT.

The rearrangement links TRBV5-4 to TRBJ2-3, with D perhaps matching TRBD1 (6 bases). In germline, CDR1 is SGHNT, CDR2 YYREEE (reference sequence). CDR3 size: 16 residues. Trimming pared 4 bases from V and 4 bases from J, leaving 19 bases between. The CDR3 loop is CASSKGPGVEADTQYF. CDR3 nucleotides: TGTGCCAGCAGCAAGGGACCAGGGGTGGAGGCAGATACGCAGTATTTT.

The rearrangement links TRBV9 to TRBJ1-5, with TRBD1 as a possible D gene (6 bases). Germline V gene sequence: CDR1 SGDLS, CDR2 YYNGEE. V was pared by 2 bases and J by 1 base, with 7 bases between. The CDR3 is 14 residues long. The CDR3 region has the DNA TGTGCCAGCAGCGTGGGACAAAGCAATCAGCCCCAGCATTTT. Its protein product is CASSVGQSNQPQHF.

The chain's CDR3 is CASSKRSGHPGETQYF. DNA of the CDR3: TGTGCCAGCAGCAAACGATCGGGACACCCGGGGGAGACCCAGTACTTC. V gene TRBV14 combines with J gene TRBJ2-5; D is possibly TRBD1 (6 bases). V was pared by 5 bases and J by 5 bases, with 21 bases between. This CDR3 is 16 amino acids long. Germline CDR1 and CDR2: SGHDN and FVKESK. Based on the CDR3 plus reference TRBV14 and TRBJ2-5, the full variable domain is EAGVTQFPSHSVIEKGQTVTLRCDPISGHDNLYWYRRVMGKEIKFLLHFVKESKQDESGMPNNRFLAERTGGTYSTLKVQPAELEDSGVYFCASSKRSGHPGETQYFGPGTRLLVL.

The rearrangement joins TRBV6-5 to TRBJ1-2; D ambiguous. This CDR3 comprises 15 residues. With 6 bases removed from V and 4 bases from J, the gap between germline ends came to 18 bases. Per the germline V gene, CDR1 is MNHEY and CDR2 is SVGAGI. The CDR3 DNA sequence: TGTGCCAGCAGCTACACTGATACCCATACCTATGGCTACACCTTC. This translates into CASSYTDTHTYGYTF.

The chain recombines TRBV7-9 with TRBJ1-5; 8 nucleotides agree with TRBD1. V shed 4 bases and J 2 bases; nucleotides not matched to a gene: 7. Germline V gives CDR1 SEHNR, CDR2 FQNEAQ (reference sequence). CDR3 length: 16 amino acids. The CDR3 loop is CASSSQGQGGNQPQHF. CDR3 in DNA: TGTGCCAGCAGCTCCCAAGGACAGGGCGGCAATCAGCCCCAGCATTTT. The full variable domain, rest sourced from reference TRBV7-9 and TRBJ1-5, is DTGVSQNPRHKITKRGQNVTFRCDPISEHNRLYWYRQTLGQGPEFLTYFQNEAQLEKSRLLSDRFSAERPKGSFSTLEIQRTEQGDSAMYLCASSSQGQGGNQPQHFGDGTRLSIL.

This chain uses TRBV4-1 with TRBJ2-1; TRBD2 matches 9 bases. CDR1 and CDR2 from the germline V gene are MGHRA and YSYEKL. V gave up 2 bases and J gave up 2 bases; unmatched junction bases: 7. The length of the CDR3 is 17 residues. The CDR3: CASSQFGTSLPYNEQFF. CDR3 nucleotides: TGCGCCAGCAGCCAATTTGGGACTAGCTTACCCTACAATGAGCAGTTCTTC.

J is TRBJ1-2 and V is TRBV6-4, with no clear D. The CDR3 is 15 residues long. The V and J ends lost 6 bases and 8 bases respectively, with 22 bases between them. CDR1 is MRHNA, CDR2 SNTAGT, per germline. The CDR3 bases are TGTGCCAGCAGCGTCCAGATACAATCAGCGGAAGGCTACACCTTC. Translating gives CASSVQIQSAEGYTF.

The rearrangement uses TRBV6-6 and TRBJ2-5, with TRBD2 identical over 12 bases. The CDR3 runs to 15 residues. With V trimmed by 5 bases and J by 4 bases, 5 bases remained unmatched. CDR1 is MNHNY and CDR2 is SVGAGI in the germline V gene (reference sequence). Here the CDR3 DNA reads TGTGCCAGCAGTCGGACTAGCGGGGATAGAGAGACCCAGTACTTC. Its translation is CASSRTSGDRETQYF.

The V and J genes are TRBV28 and TRBJ2-2; TRBD2 matches at 7 bases. The CDR3 is made up of 13 amino acids. Germline CDR1 reads MDHEN; CDR2 reads SYDVKM. V lost 10 bases to trimming and J lost 4 bases; unmatched junction nucleotides: 6. CDR3 sequence: CATRGGGTGELFF. CDR3 nucleotides: TGTGCCACCCGCGGGGGAGGCACCGGGGAGCTGTTTTTT.

This chain links TRBV5-1 with TRBJ2-7; TRBD1 agrees at 8 bases. The germline V gene encodes CDR1 SGHRS and CDR2 YFSETQ. This CDR3 contains 15 residues. Losses at the gene ends were 4 bases for V and 2 bases for J; bases not matched to a gene: 8. The CDR3 sequence: CASSVGQARAYEQYF. In DNA, the CDR3 is TGCGCCAGCAGCGTGGGACAGGCGCGAGCCTACGAGCAGTACTTC.

This chain links TRBV5-8 with TRBJ1-5; D is ambiguous. This CDR3 has 15 residues. Deletions cut 4 bases from V and 9 bases from J, with 20 bases between. Germline lookup yields CDR1 SGHTS and CDR2 YDEGEE. For the CDR3, the DNA is TGTGCCAGCAGCCGCGGTTTTGCTAGTGGGTGGCCCCAGCATTTT. Translated, it gives CASSRGFASGWPQHF.